One and the same sample provided the 23 T cell receptor beta chains below, sequenced in a study of Graves' ophthalmopathy and Graves' hyperthyroidism. CDR3 regions of TCR beta were amplified from RNA transcripts. An initial RT-PCR round employing HTBI primers preceded a second-round multiplex PCR. TCRdb analysed the multiplex PCR reads with MiXCR anew, one entry per CDR3 protein. The sample lists nearly 400,000 distinct CDR3 sequences; about 16% were seen once. Material for sequencing was peripheral blood. The receptors originated from a woman between 18 and 30 years old with Graves' ophthalmopathy.

This chain links TRBV7-9 with TRBJ1-1; D gene uncertain. Trimming took off 5 bases at V and 8 bases at J, with 12 bases between the two ends. Germline V gives CDR1 SEHNR, CDR2 FQNEAQ (reference sequence). The CDR3 is 12 amino acids. CDR3 DNA sequence: TGTGCCAGCAGCCTTTATGCGGCGGAAGCTTTCTTT. Its translation is CASSLYAAEAFF.

This clonotype has ten or more counts. V usage is TRBV6-5 and J usage is TRBJ1-2; D remains unclear. The CDR3 has 14 residues. Germline V gives CDR1 MNHEY, CDR2 SVGAGI. V gave up 10 bases and J gave up 3 bases, with 18 bases separating them. The CDR3 DNA reads TGTGCCACCCGGCTTATGGCAACTGACTATGGCTACACCTTC. The encoded protein is CATRLMATDYGYTF.

This clonotype was recorded many times. This sequence joins TRBV25-1 and TRBJ2-2; tentatively, D is TRBD1 or TRBD2 (5 bases each). Trimming left V 6 bases short and J 13 bases short, with 18 bases between. The CDR3 has 13 residues. Germline loops: CDR1 MGHDK, CDR2 SYGVNS. CDR3 loop: CASRPGTPDLLFF. CDR3 DNA: TGTGCCAGCAGACCCGGGACCCCCGATTTGCTGTTTTTT.

The V gene is TRBV20-1, the J gene TRBJ2-7, with 7 bases fitting TRBD1. V lost 1 base and J lost 5; bases outside the gene matches: 14. The CDR3 is 16 amino acids. Looked up from germline, CDR1 is DFQATT and CDR2 is SNEGSKA (reference sequence). This CDR3 is CSARGLGRQGMNEQYF. In DNA, the CDR3 is TGCAGTGCTAGAGGCCTGGGGCGACAGGGTATGAACGAGCAGTACTTC.

The chain combines TRBV7-2 with TRBJ2-5; TRBD1 agrees at 7 bases. There are 16 residues in the CDR3. Germline V gene sequence: CDR1 SGHTA, CDR2 FQGNSA. V trimming: 2 bases; J trimming: 2 bases; junction bases outside the gene matches: 8. CDR3 sequence reads: CASSLQPGQLQETQYF. The CDR3 region has the DNA TGTGCCAGCAGCTTACAACCGGGACAGCTACAAGAGACCCAGTACTTC. Complete variable domain (other parts from reference TRBV7-2 and TRBJ2-5): GAGVSQSPSNKVTEKGKDVELRCDPISGHTALYWYRQSLGQGLEFLIYFQGNSAPDKSGLPSDRFSAERTGGSVSTLTIQRTQQEDSAVYLCASSLQPGQLQETQYFGPGTRLLVL.

This clonotype has a count of ten or more. This rearrangement joins TRBV27 to TRBJ2-2; D gene unclear. The V gene's germline CDR1 is MNHEY and CDR2 SMNVEV (reference sequence). The CDR3 length is 11 residues. V shed 9 bases and J shed 0 bases, with 2 bases lying between them. The CDR3: CASANTGELFF. The CDR3 DNA is TGTGCCAGTGCGAACACCGGGGAGCTGTTTTTT.

This clonotype was counted ten times or more. The genes are TRBV19 and TRBJ2-2, with 11 bases fitting TRBD2. The CDR3 has 16 residues. The trim removed 4 bases at V and 6 bases at J, leaving 7 bases unmatched. Germline lookup yields CDR1 LNHDA and CDR2 SQIVND (reference sequence). CDR3: CASSTTSGKIAGELFF. CDR3 in DNA: TGTGCCAGTAGTACGACTAGCGGGAAAATTGCCGGGGAGCTGTTTTTT.

The chain has TRBV2 and TRBJ2-7; D gene unclear. CDR1 and CDR2 from the germline V gene are SNHLY and FYNNEI. Trimming took 4 bases from V and 3 from J, leaving 10 bases between them. This CDR3 region has 13 residues. CDR3: CASSVYIDYEQYF. The CDR3 DNA sequence: TGTGCCAGCAGTGTTTACATCGACTACGAGCAGTACTTC.

This clonotype showed up many times. The rearrangement joins TRBV12-3 or TRBV12-4 to TRBJ1-1; D unresolved. The germline V and J ends were trimmed by 6 bases and 0 bases, with 11 bases remaining between them. The CDR3 contains 14 residues. CDR3 nucleotides: TGTGCCAGCAGCTTAAAGGCCCTGAACACTGAAGCTTTCTTT. This gives the protein CASSLKALNTEAFF.

This clonotype has only a few counts. This chain links TRBV6-5 with TRBJ1-5; D is unclear. Trimming took off 4 bases at V and 2 bases at J, with 9 bases between the two ends. The CDR3 consists of 14 residues. Germline V gene lookup returns CDR1 MNHEY and CDR2 SVGAGI. CDR3 loop: CASSSTPRNQPQHF. Here the CDR3 DNA reads TGTGCCAGCAGTTCCACCCCGCGCAATCAGCCCCAGCATTTT.

V and J are TRBV6-1 and TRBJ2-7; D is unresolved. V gave up 3 bases and J gave up 0 bases, with 12 bases separating them. The CDR3 is 15 amino acids. Germline V lookup: CDR1 MNHNS, CDR2 SASEGT. CDR3 DNA: TGTGCCAGCAGTGATCGCTGGCGGAGCTCCTACGAGCAGTACTTC. This gives the protein CASSDRWRSSYEQYF.

This clonotype was counted ten times or more. The rearrangement links TRBV5-1 to TRBJ2-7; 11 bases agree with TRBD1. V dropped 5 bases and J dropped 7; count of bases not matched to a gene: 5. The CDR3 sequence is 13 residues long. From germline, CDR1 is SGHRS and CDR2 YFSETQ. The CDR3 spells CASRSGTGGEQYF. The CDR3 nucleotides read TGCGCCAGCAGGTCCGGGACAGGGGGGGAGCAGTACTTC.

This clonotype was seen at least ten times. This chain uses TRBV12-3 or TRBV12-4 with TRBJ1-1; D remains unclear. CDR3 length: 12 amino acids. The germline V and J ends were trimmed by 4 bases and 5 bases, with 8 bases remaining between them. Here the CDR3 reads CASSSVRTEAFF. The DNA of the CDR3 is TGTGCCAGCAGTTCGGTAAGGACTGAAGCTTTCTTT.

This clonotype appeared many times. The chain has TRBV7-2 and TRBJ2-2, with TRBD2 matching over 11 bases. This CDR3 comprises 16 residues. V lost 8 bases, J lost 5 bases, and 10 bases stayed unmatched. Germline CDR1 is SGHTA and CDR2 is FQGNSA. The CDR3 bases are TGTGCCAGCGGTGTTAGCGGGGGGGTGAGAACCGGGGAGCTGTTTTTT. This sequence encodes CASGVSGGVRTGELFF.

This clonotype has at least ten counts. The chain carries TRBV20-1 and TRBJ2-7; a weak D match, TRBD2 (6 bases). The CDR3 has 17 residues. Germline CDR1 and CDR2: DFQATT and SNEGSKA (reference sequence). CDR3 coding DNA: TGCAGCATCCCTGTGCGCCCAAGGAGGGACTTAACCTACGAGCAGTACTTC. This sequence encodes CSIPVRPRRDLTYEQYF.

This clonotype came up many times. The rearrangement links TRBV20-1 to TRBJ2-7; D is tentatively TRBD1 or TRBD2 (6 bases each). Germline V CDR1 and CDR2: DFQATT, SNEGSKA (reference sequence). This CDR3 is 13 amino acids long. CDR3 nucleotide sequence: TGCAGCGTGTTAGGGGGGCTTAACTTCGAGCAGTACTTC. Translating it yields CSVLGGLNFEQYF.

This clonotype was seen ten or more times. V is TRBV6-2 or TRBV6-3 and J is TRBJ2-7; D perhaps matches TRBD2 (6 bases). The CDR3 has 14 residues. CDR1 MNHEY and CDR2 SVGEGT come from the germline V gene. Trimming removed 2 bases at V and 0 bases at J, with 8 bases between. The DNA for the CDR3 is TGTGCCAGCAGTTACGTAGCGGCCTCCTACGAGCAGTACTTC. This translates into CASSYVAASYEQYF.

This clonotype came up many times. The chain has TRBV15 and TRBJ1-5; 8 positions match TRBD1. This CDR3 has 16 residues. The junction had 5 bases not matched to a gene; V was cut back by 3 bases and J by 1 base. From germline, CDR1 is LNHNV and CDR2 YYDKDF (reference sequence). For the CDR3, the DNA is TGTGCCACCAGCAGTCCTCGGACAGGGAGCAATCAGCCCCAGCATTTT. This sequence encodes CATSSPRTGSNQPQHF.

CDR3 amino acids: CASSLRTPTEAFF. CDR3 coding DNA: TGTGCCAGCAGTTTAAGGACCCCCACCGAAGCTTTCTTT. The chain carries TRBV6-4 and TRBJ1-1, with D hard to call. V lost 5 bases, J lost 8 bases, and 15 bases lay in between. The CDR3 runs 13 residues. Germline lookup yields CDR1 MRHNA and CDR2 SNTAGT.

This clonotype occurred many times. This chain uses TRBV12-3 or TRBV12-4 with TRBJ1-2; perhaps TRBD1 as D (6 bases). Between the trimmed V and J ends, which lost 3 bases and 6 bases, there was a span of 11 bases. The CDR3 consists of 13 residues. The CDR3 sequence: CASSFSEGDGYTF. In DNA form, the CDR3 reads TGTGCCAGCAGTTTTTCGGAGGGGGATGGCTACACCTTC.

This clonotype was observed many times. V usage is TRBV6-2 or TRBV6-3 and J usage is TRBJ2-7; D might be TRBD2 (5 bases). CDR3 length: 13 amino acids. V was clipped by 4 bases and J by 4 bases, with 11 bases between them. Germline lookup yields CDR1 MNHEY and CDR2 SVGEGT. CDR3 region: CASSSGGLYEQYF. CDR3 in DNA: TGTGCCAGCAGTTCAGGCGGACTGTACGAGCAGTACTTC.

The sample holds many counts of this clonotype. The J gene is TRBJ1-1, the V gene TRBV7-8, with D hard to call. V gave up 1 base and J gave up 5 bases, with 11 bases separating them. The CDR3 length is 14 residues. In germline, CDR1 is SGHVS, CDR2 FQNEAQ. CDR3 nucleotide sequence: TGTGCCAGCAGCTTAGGGGTAGGGAGGACTGAAGCTTTCTTT. It encodes CASSLGVGRTEAFF.

The rearrangement uses TRBV3-1 and TRBJ1-2; unclear D gene. CDR3 size: 14 residues. The germline V and J ends were trimmed by 0 bases and 0 bases, with 5 bases remaining between them. Germline lookup yields CDR1 LGHDT and CDR2 YNNKEL (reference sequence). CDR3 sequence: CASSQEGSNYGYTF. CDR3 nucleotide sequence: TGTGCCAGCAGCCAAGAGGGGTCTAACTATGGCTACACCTTC.